Each of the 15 T cell receptor beta chains below was sequenced from the same sample in a study of cytomegalovirus exposure and HLA in healthy donors. Some clones are missing from TCRdb's copy, which holds only in-frame ones; the method was immunoSEQ multiplex PCR. The profile shows tens of thousands of clones, around 95% of them singletons. The sequenced material came from PBMCs. The receptor set was obtained from a woman under 30 in good health and CMV-seronegative.

J is TRBJ1-1 and V is TRBV6-5, with D hard to call. The V gene lost 2 bases and the J gene lost 6 bases, with 10 bases spanning the gap. Germline CDR1 MNHEY, CDR2 SVGAGI. The CDR3 is 13 residues long. The CDR3 sequence: CASSYPGVSEAFF. CDR3 bases: TGTGCCAGCAGTTACCCTGGAGTTTCTGAAGCTTTCTTT.

This sequence joins TRBV27 and TRBJ1-2; TRBD1 matches at 8 bases. The germline gives CDR1 MNHEY, CDR2 SMNVEV (reference sequence). The CDR3 runs to 15 residues. The junction had 12 bases not matched to a gene; V was cut back by 5 bases and J by 7 bases. CDR3 in DNA: TGTGCCAGCAGTCCCAGGCAGGGGGCGATTGCTGGCTACACCTTC. Translated: CASSPRQGAIAGYTF.

In this sample, this clone turned up a few times. CDR3 sequence (DNA): TGCGCCAGCAGTCCTAGCGGGGTCGTGGAGACCCAGTACTTC. Translation: CASSPSGVVETQYF. This rearrangement joins TRBV23-1 to TRBJ2-5, with 9 bases matching TRBD2. TRBV23-1 is labeled an ORF, and its function is uncertain. CDR3 length equals 14 residues. The trim removed 4 bases at V and 5 bases at J, leaving 5 bases unmatched.

V gene TRBV25-1 combines with J gene TRBJ1-5; D is ambiguous. This CDR3 spans 13 amino acids. Germline V gene data show CDR1 as MGHDK and CDR2 as SYGVNS. The ends were cut back, 3 bases at V and 4 bases at J, with 7 bases in the middle. CDR3 region: CASSDGANQPQHF. As DNA, the CDR3 is TGTGCCAGCAGTGATGGAGCAAATCAGCCCCAGCATTTT.

This chain joins TRBV6-5 and TRBJ2-7, with 10 bases lining up with TRBD1. The germline gives CDR1 MNHEY, CDR2 SVGAGI. V shed 8 bases and J 6 bases; nucleotides not matched to a gene: 7. The CDR3 sequence is 13 residues long. In nucleotides, the CDR3 is TGTGCCAGCGCCGGGACAGGGGTTGTCGAGCAGTACTTC. Encoded protein: CASAGTGVVEQYF.

The chain has TRBV4-1 and TRBJ1-2; 11 bases match TRBD1. The germline CDR1 and CDR2 sequences are MGHRA and YSYEKL. CDR3 length equals 17 residues. V lost 4 bases to trimming and J lost 1 base; unmatched junction nucleotides: 8. This chain's CDR3 is CASSPRDRGSHNYGYTF. The CDR3 DNA follows: TGCGCCAGCAGCCCCCGGGACAGGGGGTCCCATAACTATGGCTACACCTTC.

This chain uses TRBV7-9 with TRBJ2-5, with 7 bases aligning to TRBD2. The CDR3 sequence is 13 residues long. V lost 6 bases, J lost 4 bases, and 5 bases stayed unmatched. CDR1 is SEHNR, CDR2 FQNEAQ, per germline (reference sequence). The CDR3 region is CASSWGTTETQYF. CDR3 DNA sequence: TGTGCCAGCAGTTGGGGGACTACAGAGACCCAGTACTTC.

The J gene is TRBJ2-3, the V gene TRBV4-3; the D gene is possibly TRBD1 (6 bases). CDR3 size: 14 residues. Germline V gene lookup returns CDR1 LGHNA and CDR2 YSLEER. With 6 bases removed from V and 2 bases from J, the gap between germline ends came to 12 bases. The CDR3 reads CASRTDSYTDTQYF. Written as DNA, the CDR3 is TGCGCCAGCAGAACGGACAGTTACACAGATACGCAGTATTTT.

V and J are TRBV5-8 and TRBJ2-5; 9 positions match TRBD2. Germline trimming cut 3 bases from V and 4 bases from J; bases unmatched to any gene: 10. Germline CDR1 reads SGHTS; CDR2 reads YDEGEE. This CDR3 contains 16 residues. The CDR3 protein is CASSSGMAGGPETQYF. For the CDR3, the DNA is TGTGCCAGCAGCTCGGGGATGGCGGGGGGGCCAGAGACCCAGTACTTC.

The chain combines TRBV7-6 with TRBJ2-1; 10 bases agree with TRBD1. Trimming at V came to 5 bases and at J to 2 bases, leaving 6 bases not matched to a gene. The CDR3 loop spans 16 amino acids. Germline-derived CDR1 and CDR2 are SGHVS and FNYEAQ. CDR3 sequence: CASSLRTGGTYNEQFF. The CDR3 DNA sequence: TGTGCCAGCAGCCTCCGGACAGGGGGTACCTACAATGAGCAGTTCTTC.

The rearrangement joins TRBV2 to TRBJ1-5, with TRBD1 matching over 10 bases. Germline CDR1 reads SNHLY; CDR2 reads FYNNEI. The V segment lost 8 bases and the J segment 5 bases; nucleotides outside the gene matches: 18. The CDR3 loop spans 18 amino acids. The CDR3 here is CASGGRDRGRMGHQPQHF. In DNA, the CDR3 is TGTGCCAGCGGGGGTAGGGACAGGGGCCGGATGGGTCATCAGCCCCAGCATTTT.

This clone appeared a few times. This sequence joins TRBV27 and TRBJ1-6, with 8 nucleotides matching TRBD1. Germline loops: CDR1 MNHEY, CDR2 SMNVEV (reference sequence). Trimming removed 7 bases from V and 12 bases from J; junction bases left unmatched: 2. The CDR3 covers 11 residues. CDR3 sequence reads: CASTDRGPLHF. The DNA for the CDR3 is TGTGCCAGCACCGACAGGGGACCCCTCCACTTT.

The chain joins TRBV2 to TRBJ2-1; D is unresolved. The germline CDR1 and CDR2 sequences are SNHLY and FYNNEI. V dropped 6 bases and J dropped 0 bases, with 12 bases sitting between them. This CDR3 comprises 15 residues. The CDR3 nucleotides read TGTGCCAGCAGAGCCAGGCAGAGCTCCTACAATGAGCAGTTCTTC. The encoded protein is CASRARQSSYNEQFF.

This clone was recorded once. The chain combines TRBV23-1 with TRBJ2-3, with a weak D call TRBD2 (5 bases). TRBV23-1 is recorded as an ORF, its role being uncertain. V was trimmed by 9 bases and J by 2 bases, leaving 27 bases between them. CDR3 size: 18 residues. CDR3 loop: CARAAEASALAVTDTQYF. The CDR3 nucleotides are TGCGCCAGAGCAGCGGAGGCCTCTGCCTTGGCTGTCACAGATACGCAGTATTTT.

The rearrangement uses TRBV2 and TRBJ1-1; TRBD1 is a possible D gene (6 bases). V was clipped by 4 bases and J by 0 bases, with 15 bases between them. Germline assignment: CDR1 SNHLY and CDR2 FYNNEI. The CDR3 is made up of 16 amino acids. The CDR3 spells CASSGTGWGLNTEAFF. The CDR3 bases are TGTGCCAGCAGTGGAACAGGGTGGGGACTGAACACTGAAGCTTTCTTT.